This passage covers 27 T cell receptor beta chains from one sample sequenced in a study of cytomegalovirus exposure and HLA in healthy donors (dated by TCRdb to about 2017). Libraries were constructed by the immunoSEQ multiplex PCR assay. The multiplex PCR relied on a mix of 60 forward primers for TCR Vbeta segments and 13 reverse primers for TCR Jbeta segments. TCRdb took over this immuneACCESS table, retaining in-frame rearrangements with V and J assigned. Such tables are incomplete; in checked studies, under half of the missing clones stem from an unresolved V gene, and the remainder is unexplained. This sample has roughly 63,000 clones in its table, and roughly 80% of those were observed once. The ten top clones hold under 25% of the sample. The specimen was PBMCs. The receptors here all came from a woman aged 40-49 years in good health and CMV-seropositive.

The chain combines TRBV19 with TRBJ1-6, with D uncertain. Trimming cost V 3 bases and J 6 bases, with 9 bases left between them. In germline, CDR1 is LNHDA, CDR2 SQIVND (reference sequence). This CDR3 comprises 14 residues. The CDR3 spells CASSISGVNSPLHF. CDR3 DNA: TGTGCCAGTAGTATCTCGGGAGTTAATTCACCCCTCCACTTT.

This chain joins TRBV19 and TRBJ2-2; 11 bases match TRBD2. The length of the CDR3 is 15 residues. Germline V gives CDR1 LNHDA, CDR2 SQIVND (reference sequence). V gave up 2 bases and J gave up 4 bases; unmatched junction bases: 0. The CDR3 sequence is CASSILAGGTGELFF. CDR3 bases: TGTGCCAGTAGTATACTAGCGGGGGGCACCGGGGAGCTGTTTTTT. Combining the CDR3 with reference TRBV19 and TRBJ2-2 gives the whole variable domain DGGITQSPKYLFRKEGQNVTLSCEQNLNHDAMYWYRQDPGQGLRLIYYSQIVNDFQKGDIAEGYSVSREKKESFPLTVTSAQKNPTAFYLCASSILAGGTGELFFGEGSRLTVL.

The CDR3 DNA reads as TGTGCCAGCAGCTTAGGGACGGGGAGCCAGCCCCAGCATTTT. Its protein product is CASSLGTGSQPQHF. The chain carries TRBV11-2 and TRBJ1-5; unclear D gene. Trimming removed 1 base at V and 7 bases at J, with 11 bases between. In germline, CDR1 is SGHAT, CDR2 FQNNGV. CDR3 length: 14 amino acids.

This clone was seen more than once but under ten times. The chain couples TRBV5-4 to TRBJ1-1; D perhaps matches TRBD1 (5 bases). Germline-derived CDR1 and CDR2 are SGHNT and YYREEE (reference sequence). The CDR3 extends over 13 amino acids. Trimming removed 6 bases from V and 1 base from J, with 10 bases in between. CDR3 amino acids: CASINTGNTEAFF. The CDR3 DNA follows: TGTGCCAGCATCAACACAGGGAACACTGAAGCTTTCTTT.

In regard to this clone: Within the sample, other DNA sequences also encode this same CDR3. The chain couples TRBV30 to TRBJ1-2, with 10 bases lining up with TRBD1. The CDR3 extends over 14 amino acids. After removal of 2 bases from V and 5 bases from J, the junction contained 5 bases not matched to a gene. CDR1 and CDR2 from the germline V gene are GTSNPN and SVGIG (reference sequence). The CDR3 sequence is CAWSPPGQGYGYTF. The CDR3 nucleotides are TGTGCCTGGAGTCCCCCGGGACAGGGGTATGGCTACACCTTC.

As for this clone: Mismatch with germline at one junction end may stem from a read error. V is TRBV2 and J is TRBJ2-4, with TRBD1 matching 7 bases. From germline, CDR1 is SNHLY and CDR2 FYNNEI. This CDR3 has 13 residues. CDR3 amino acids: CASSEGVNDRVFF. The CDR3 region has the DNA TGTGCCAGCAGTGAAGGCGTTAATGACAGGGTATTCTTC.

This rearrangement joins TRBV12-5 to TRBJ1-3; TRBD1 is a possible D gene (6 bases). Between the trimmed V and J ends, which lost 1 base and 3 bases, there was a span of 7 bases. This CDR3 spans 14 amino acids. CDR1 is LGHNT and CDR2 is FRNRAP in the germline V gene. The CDR3 nucleotides read TGTGCTAGTGGTTTGGAAGGGGGTGGAAACACCATATATTTT. It encodes CASGLEGGGNTIYF.

This clone was counted a few times. The DNA of the CDR3 is TGTGCCAGCAGTTCCGACCCGGGGGGCCTTGCCGGGGAGCTGTTTTTT. It encodes CASSSDPGGLAGELFF. The rearrangement uses TRBV28 and TRBJ2-2; TRBD2 might be the D (7 bases). The CDR3 is 16 amino acids. Trimming cost V 4 bases and J 6 bases, with 18 bases left between them. Germline CDR1 and CDR2: MDHEN and SYDVKM.

The chain uses TRBV18 and TRBJ2-3; TRBD1 might be the D (5 bases). V was shortened by 3 bases and J by 0 bases, with 16 bases between the two germline ends. This CDR3 spans 17 amino acids. Per the germline V gene, CDR1 is KGHSH and CDR2 is LQKENI. The CDR3 here is CASSPGPNDRSTDTQYF. The DNA for the CDR3 is TGTGCCAGCTCACCGGGCCCGAACGACAGAAGCACAGATACGCAGTATTTT.

V is TRBV13 and J is TRBJ1-1, with D perhaps TRBD1 (5 bases). Germline-derived CDR1 and CDR2 are PRHDT and FYEKMQ (reference sequence). This CDR3 region has 14 residues. Trimming pared 5 bases from V and 2 bases from J, leaving 12 bases between. The DNA for the CDR3 is TGTGCCAGCAGCCGAAGGGGTCCCAACACTGAAGCTTTCTTT. Its translation: CASSRRGPNTEAFF.

The chain joins TRBV23-1 to TRBJ2-1, with 12 bases that match TRBD2. TRBV23-1 is designated an ORF whose function remains uncertain. J gave up 0 bases and V 4 bases, and 13 bases lay outside the gene matches. The CDR3 is made up of 20 amino acids. This chain's CDR3 is CASSPYLLAGGGSSYNEQFF. The CDR3 DNA is TGCGCCAGCAGTCCGTACTTACTAGCGGGGGGCGGGAGCTCCTACAATGAGCAGTTCTTC.

The chain links TRBV6-5 to TRBJ2-7; D may be TRBD1 (5 bases). CDR1 MNHEY and CDR2 SVGAGI come from the germline V gene. CDR3 length: 13 residues. The V gene lost 4 bases and the J gene lost 2 bases, with 9 bases spanning the gap. The CDR3 sequence is CASSSQVPYEQYF. The CDR3 region has the DNA TGTGCCAGCAGTTCACAGGTCCCCTACGAGCAGTACTTC.

The chain has TRBV7-8 and TRBJ2-3; 9 bases agree with TRBD2. V trimming: 1 base; J trimming: 4 bases; junction bases outside the gene matches: 6. Germline CDR1 is SGHVS and CDR2 is FQNEAQ. This CDR3 has 16 amino acids. The CDR3 nucleotides are TGTGCCAGCAGCTTAGGGGAAGCGGGGGGTTCAGATACGCAGTATTTT. This gives the protein CASSLGEAGGSDTQYF.

This chain joins TRBV5-1 and TRBJ2-1; 8 bases align to TRBD2. The CDR3 loop spans 13 amino acids. The germline CDR1 and CDR2 sequences are SGHRS and YFSETQ. Trimming took 4 bases from V and 7 from J; bases not matched to a gene: 4. CDR3 residues: CASSQIAGNEQFF. As DNA, the CDR3 is TGCGCCAGCAGCCAGATAGCGGGGAATGAGCAGTTCTTC.

J is TRBJ2-7 and V is TRBV10-3; 9 nucleotides line up with TRBD1. Germline CDR1 reads ENHRY; CDR2 reads SYGVKD. J was trimmed by 6 bases and V by 11 bases; bases with no gene match: 11. This CDR3 spans 13 amino acids. This CDR3 is CASVGTGSGEQYF. CDR3 coding DNA: TGTGCCTCCGTGGGGACAGGGTCTGGCGAGCAGTACTTC.

The CDR3 sequence: CASSLGSTGSGGYTF. The DNA of the CDR3 is TGCGCCAGCAGCTTGGGGTCGACGGGTTCTGGCGGCTACACCTTC. The J gene is TRBJ1-2, the V gene TRBV5-1; D is unclear. V lost 0 bases to trimming and J lost 8 bases, with 17 bases between them. Germline V gives CDR1 SGHRS, CDR2 YFSETQ. This CDR3 has 15 amino acids.

The chain couples TRBV5-6 to TRBJ2-7, with D perhaps TRBD2 (6 bases). V was pared by 7 bases and J by 0 bases, with 11 bases between. This CDR3 has 13 residues. The germline V gene encodes CDR1 SGHDT and CDR2 YYEEEE. The CDR3 reads CASLPGGSYEQYF. CDR3 bases: TGTGCCAGCCTCCCCGGGGGCTCCTACGAGCAGTACTTC. Based on the CDR3 plus reference TRBV5-6 and TRBJ2-7, the full variable domain is DAGVTQSPTHLIKTRGQQVTLRCSPKSGHDTVSWYQQALGQGPQFIFQYYEEEERQRGNFPDRFSGHQFPNYSSELNVNALLLGDSALYLCASLPGGSYEQYFGPGTRLTVT.

The V and J genes are TRBV6-5 and TRBJ1-5; D is unclear. There are 13 residues in the CDR3. Germline CDR1 and CDR2: MNHEY and SVGAGI. Trimming took 6 bases from V and 0 from J, leaving 6 bases between them. The CDR3 DNA follows: TGTGCCAGCAGCCGCGGTAGCAATCAGCCCCAGCATTTT. Encoded protein: CASSRGSNQPQHF.

This clone was seen a few times. The chain combines TRBV21-1 with TRBJ2-2; the D segment call TRBD1 is taken from the table without a DNA check. TRBV21-1 is tagged as a pseudogene. This CDR3 is built from 15 residues. The CDR3 protein is CASSTRTVLTGELFF. The CDR3 DNA is TGTGCCAGCAGCACGCGGACAGTTCTCACCGGGGAGCTGTTTTTT.

The chain carries TRBV2 and TRBJ2-7, with 9 nucleotides matching TRBD1. Germline trimming cut 8 bases from V and 2 bases from J; bases unmatched to any gene: 13. CDR1 and CDR2 from the germline V gene are SNHLY and FYNNEI. The CDR3 sequence is 16 residues long. The DNA for the CDR3 is TGTGCCAGCCGACCCCCCCTCGGGACAGGGCCCTACGAGCAGTACTTC. Translation gives CASRPPLGTGPYEQYF.

V usage is TRBV7-2 and J usage is TRBJ2-7; possible D gene TRBD2, 7 bases. The germline V gene has CDR1 SGHTA and CDR2 FQGNSA. The CDR3 extends over 14 amino acids. V gave up 3 bases and J gave up 6 bases, with 15 bases separating them. The CDR3 DNA reads TGTGCCAGCAGCTTGGGACACGGCGGGGGCGAGCAGTACTTC. As protein: CASSLGHGGGEQYF.

J is TRBJ2-7 and V is TRBV5-1; weak D call: TRBD2 (5 bases). The CDR3 totals 14 residues. Germline assignment: CDR1 SGHRS and CDR2 YFSETQ. V lost 4 bases, J lost 6 bases, and 17 bases lay in between. In DNA, the CDR3 is TGCGCCAGCAGCCCTGGCAGTGGGAGCACCGAGCAGTACTTC. Amino acid sequence: CASSPGSGSTEQYF.

The V call is TRBV4-1, the J call TRBJ2-7; 9 bases fit TRBD2. The CDR3 runs to 13 residues. Germline V gives CDR1 MGHRA, CDR2 YSYEKL. With V trimmed by 0 bases and J by 6 bases, 0 bases remained unmatched. CDR3 DNA sequence: TGCGCCAGCAGCCAAGAGCGGGGGGGCGAGCAGTACTTC. Translating gives CASSQERGGEQYF.

J is TRBJ2-5 and V is TRBV29-1; TRBD1 aligns across 8 bases. The J call may be wrong; the DNA end is better matched by TRBJ2-7. The CDR3 loop spans 13 amino acids. The germline V gene encodes CDR1 SQVTM and CDR2 ANQGSEA. The CDR3 sequence: CSVFGQGSDEQYF. The CDR3 DNA reads TGCAGCGTTTTCGGACAGGGCTCGGACGAGCAGTACTTC.

The chain employs TRBV29-1 and TRBJ1-1, with D unresolved. Trimming took 0 bases from V and 2 from J, leaving 13 bases between them. Germline CDR1 and CDR2: SQVTM and ANQGSEA. The CDR3 consists of 15 residues. The CDR3 DNA reads TGCAGCGTTGAAGATCGGGGAATGGGAAACACTGAAGCTTTCTTT. Translating it yields CSVEDRGMGNTEAFF.

The chain links TRBV7-7 to TRBJ2-6, with D perhaps TRBD2 (5 bases). Trimming removed 5 bases from V and 1 base from J, with 12 bases in between. The CDR3 covers 16 residues. Germline-derived CDR1 and CDR2 are SSHAT and FNYEAQ (reference sequence). CDR3 region: CASSPAGLSGANVLTF. The CDR3 coding sequence is TGTGCCAGCAGCCCCGCGGGTCTTTCTGGGGCCAACGTCCTGACTTTC. Variable domain in full (rest from reference TRBV7-7 and TRBJ2-6): GAGVSQSPRYKVTKRGQDVTLRCDPISSHATLYWYQQALGQGPEFLTYFNYEAQPDKSGLPSDRFSAERPEGSISTLTIQRTEQRDSAMYRCASSPAGLSGANVLTFGAGSRLTVL.

The chain uses TRBV10-1 and TRBJ2-7; 9 positions match TRBD1. The CDR3 consists of 14 residues. The germline V gene has CDR1 WNHNN and CDR2 SYGVQD (reference sequence). Losses at the gene ends were 5 bases for V and 4 bases for J; bases not matched to a gene: 6. The chain's CDR3 is CASSWDRERYEQYF. As DNA, the CDR3 is TGCGCCAGCAGTTGGGACAGGGAAAGGTACGAGCAGTACTTC.